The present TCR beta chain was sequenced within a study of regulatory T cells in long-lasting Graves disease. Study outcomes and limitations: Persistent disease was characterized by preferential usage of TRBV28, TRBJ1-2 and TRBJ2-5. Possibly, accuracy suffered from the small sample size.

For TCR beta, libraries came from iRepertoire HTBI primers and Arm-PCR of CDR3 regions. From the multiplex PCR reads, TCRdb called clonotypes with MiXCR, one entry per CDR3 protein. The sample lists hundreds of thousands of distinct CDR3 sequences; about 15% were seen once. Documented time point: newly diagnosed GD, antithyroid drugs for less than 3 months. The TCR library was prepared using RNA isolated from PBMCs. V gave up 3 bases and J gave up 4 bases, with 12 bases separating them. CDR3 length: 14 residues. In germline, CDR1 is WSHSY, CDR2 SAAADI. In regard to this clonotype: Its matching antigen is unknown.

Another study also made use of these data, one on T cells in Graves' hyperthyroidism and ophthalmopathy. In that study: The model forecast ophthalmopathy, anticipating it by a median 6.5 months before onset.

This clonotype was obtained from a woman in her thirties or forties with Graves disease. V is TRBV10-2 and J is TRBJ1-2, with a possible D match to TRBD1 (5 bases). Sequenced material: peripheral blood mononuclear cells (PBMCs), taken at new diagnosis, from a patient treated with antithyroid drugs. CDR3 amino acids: CASSDFRAPYGYTF. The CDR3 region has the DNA TGCGCCAGCAGTGACTTCAGGGCCCCCTATGGCTACACCTTC.